One T cell receptor beta chain is described in this entry. These data are taken from a study of blood T cell repertoires in COVID-19. About the research overall: The United States, Italy and Spain supplied acute and convalescent COVID-19 samples.

This CDR3 is 12 amino acids long. Germline V gives CDR1 MNHEY, CDR2 SVGAGI. V lost 6 bases and J lost 4; bases outside the gene matches: 2. The repertoire was sequenced with immunoSEQ multiplex PCR; TCRdb's copy has only in-frame clones and lacks some. Of 370,000 or so clones in the sample, more than 75% were seen once. Material: peripheral blood. The V and J genes are TRBV6-5 and TRBJ1-2; 7 bases line up with TRBD1. This clonotype was sampled from a human donor with acute or convalescent COVID-19. The donor label of this sample is uncertain. The CDR3 protein is CASRDRPYGYTF. The CDR3 DNA reads as TGTGCCAGCAGGGACAGGCCCTATGGCTACACCTTC.